This is a list of T cell receptor beta chains from one sample in a study of T cells after yellow fever vaccination. TCRdb called the 5' RACE reads again in MiXCR, with one record for every CDR3 protein. The table lists about 320,000 distinct CDR3 sequences, about 11% of them singletons. Specimen: CD4+ T cells sorted from PBMCs, collected 45 days after the yellow fever booster vaccination. These receptors all come from a man aged 18 to 30 who received the YFV17D yellow fever vaccine. Both conserved end residues are part of each CDR3. The D gene is left open where the match is weak. Size is stated for part of the rows, as once, few or many counts, or as a class when the clone is expanded.

len: 13
v_gene: TRBV20-1
abundance: .
j_gene: TRBJ2-4
d_gene: TRBD1
CDR3aa: CSARGQGKNIQYF
CDR3nt: TGCAGTGCTAGGGGACAGGGCAAAAACATTCAGTACTTC

len: 17
v_gene: TRBV4-2
abundance: .
j_gene: TRBJ2-3
d_gene: .
CDR3aa: CASSQRQGSTVTDTQYF
CDR3nt: TGTGCCAGCAGCCAAAGGCAGGGATCTACCGTCACAGATACGCAGTATTTT

len: 16
v_gene: TRBV12-3/TRBV12-4
abundance: .
j_gene: TRBJ2-5
d_gene: TRBD2
CDR3aa: CASSYSGLAGWETQYF
CDR3nt: TGTGCCAGCAGTTACAGCGGACTAGCGGGGTGGGAGACCCAGTACTTC

len: 12
v_gene: TRBV6-6
abundance: .
j_gene: TRBJ2-2
d_gene: .
CDR3aa: CASVGGTGELFF
CDR3nt: TGTGCCAGCGTAGGGGGCACCGGGGAGCTGTTTTTT

len: 14
v_gene: TRBV20-1
abundance: few
j_gene: TRBJ1-1
d_gene: .
CDR3aa: CSARAGGEDTEAFF
CDR3nt: TGCAGTGCCCGGGCCGGCGGGGAGGACACTGAAGCTTTCTTT

len: 17
v_gene: TRBV11-3
abundance: many
j_gene: TRBJ2-1
d_gene: .
CDR3aa: CASSLAIGGSSYNEQFF
CDR3nt: TGTGCCAGCAGCTTAGCGATAGGCGGTAGCTCCTACAATGAGCAGTTCTTC

len: 14
v_gene: TRBV6-2/TRBV6-3
abundance: few
j_gene: TRBJ2-2
d_gene: .
CDR3aa: CASRPQGNTGELFF
CDR3nt: TGTGCCAGCAGGCCACAGGGCAACACCGGGGAGCTGTTTTTT

len: 13
v_gene: TRBV6-2/TRBV6-3
abundance: few
j_gene: TRBJ2-7
d_gene: .
CDR3aa: CASSRDGAYEQYF
CDR3nt: TGTGCCAGCAGCCGGGACGGTGCCTACGAGCAGTACTTC

len: 15
v_gene: TRBV7-2
abundance: .
j_gene: TRBJ2-7
d_gene: TRBD1
CDR3aa: CASSSGTGNIYEQYF
CDR3nt: TGTGCCAGCAGCTCCGGGACAGGGAATATCTACGAGCAGTACTTC

len: 11
v_gene: TRBV6-2/TRBV6-3
abundance: .
j_gene: TRBJ2-7
d_gene: .
CDR3aa: CASSIGVEQYF
CDR3nt: TGTGCCAGCAGTATCGGTGTCGAGCAGTACTTC

len: 14
v_gene: TRBV7-2
abundance: .
j_gene: TRBJ2-7
d_gene: .
CDR3aa: CASKRARGFGEQYF
CDR3nt: TGTGCCAGCAAGAGGGCGCGGGGTTTCGGCGAGCAGTACTTC

len: 16
v_gene: TRBV19
abundance: .
j_gene: TRBJ2-7
d_gene: TRBD1
CDR3aa: CASSAPGQGALLEQYF
CDR3nt: TGTGCCAGTAGTGCCCCTGGACAGGGGGCCCTATTGGAGCAGTACTTC

len: 14
v_gene: TRBV7-2
abundance: .
j_gene: TRBJ2-7
d_gene: .
CDR3aa: CASSLDGRAYEQYF
CDR3nt: TGTGCCAGCAGCTTAGACGGCAGGGCCTACGAGCAGTACTTC

len: 11
v_gene: TRBV2
abundance: .
j_gene: TRBJ1-2
d_gene: .
CDR3aa: CASRREDGYTF
CDR3nt: TGTGCCAGCCGAAGGGAGGATGGCTACACCTTC

len: 16
v_gene: TRBV5-1
abundance: many
j_gene: TRBJ2-4
d_gene: TRBD1
CDR3aa: CASSLGGQLAKNIQYF
CDR3nt: TGCGCCAGCAGCTTAGGGGGACAGCTAGCCAAAAACATTCAGTACTTC

len: 13
v_gene: TRBV12-5
abundance: few
j_gene: TRBJ1-5
d_gene: .
CDR3aa: CASGQGENQPQHF
CDR3nt: TGTGCTAGTGGCCAAGGGGAAAATCAGCCCCAGCATTTT

len: 14
v_gene: TRBV18
abundance: many
j_gene: TRBJ1-4
d_gene: .
CDR3aa: CASSPGTTNEKLFF
CDR3nt: TGTGCCAGCTCGCCAGGGACAACTAATGAAAAACTGTTTTTT

len: 15
v_gene: TRBV5-4
abundance: once
j_gene: TRBJ2-2
d_gene: .
CDR3aa: CASSRRGGAAGELFF
CDR3nt: TGTGCCAGCAGCCGGAGGGGGGGGGCAGCCGGGGAGCTGTTTTTT

len: 13
v_gene: TRBV4-2
abundance: .
j_gene: TRBJ1-6
d_gene: .
CDR3aa: CASSQERESPLHF
CDR3nt: TGTGCCAGCAGCCAAGAGAGGGAGTCACCCCTCCACTTT

len: 17
v_gene: TRBV24-1
abundance: .
j_gene: TRBJ2-7
d_gene: TRBD1
CDR3aa: CATRSRDRGRGGYEQYF
CDR3nt: TGTGCCACCAGATCCCGGGACAGGGGCCGGGGGGGCTACGAGCAGTACTTC

len: 17
v_gene: TRBV7-9
abundance: .
j_gene: TRBJ2-7
d_gene: .
CDR3aa: CASSLGVAAQGSYEQYF
CDR3nt: TGTGCCAGCAGCTTAGGGGTAGCGGCACAGGGATCCTACGAGCAGTACTTC

len: 14
v_gene: TRBV20-1
abundance: few
j_gene: TRBJ1-6
d_gene: TRBD1
CDR3aa: CSARSGQGDSPLHF
CDR3nt: TGCAGTGCTAGATCGGGACAGGGCGACTCACCCCTCCACTTT

len: 14
v_gene: TRBV6-6
abundance: .
j_gene: TRBJ1-2
d_gene: .
CDR3aa: CASSYFDRLYGYTF
CDR3nt: TGTGCCAGCAGTTACTTCGACAGGCTCTATGGCTACACCTTC

len: 15
v_gene: TRBV28
abundance: .
j_gene: TRBJ1-2
d_gene: .
CDR3aa: CASSSDPGPFYGYTF
CDR3nt: TGTGCCAGCAGTTCCGACCCCGGGCCCTTCTATGGCTACACCTTC

len: 17
v_gene: TRBV7-2
abundance: .
j_gene: TRBJ1-2
d_gene: .
CDR3aa: CASSASYSPSDNYGYTF
CDR3nt: TGTGCCAGCAGCGCCTCATACTCGCCTTCGGATAACTATGGCTACACCTTC

len: 13
v_gene: TRBV7-2
abundance: many
j_gene: TRBJ2-3
d_gene: .
CDR3aa: CASSLVVTDTQYF
CDR3nt: TGTGCCAGCAGCTTGGTAGTCACAGATACGCAGTATTTT

len: 14
v_gene: TRBV4-3
abundance: few
j_gene: TRBJ2-6
d_gene: .
CDR3aa: CASSPGYGANVLTF
CDR3nt: TGCGCCAGCAGCCCAGGGTATGGGGCCAACGTCCTGACTTTC

len: 16
v_gene: TRBV5-1
abundance: .
j_gene: TRBJ2-2
d_gene: TRBD1
CDR3aa: CASSPRQGAGTGELFF
CDR3nt: TGCGCCAGCAGCCCAAGACAGGGGGCAGGGACCGGGGAGCTGTTTTTT

len: 15
v_gene: TRBV5-1
abundance: many
j_gene: TRBJ1-2
d_gene: TRBD1
CDR3aa: CASSLEPTGGYGYTF
CDR3nt: TGCGCCAGCAGCTTGGAACCGACAGGGGGTTATGGCTACACCTTC

len: 19
v_gene: TRBV7-9
abundance: .
j_gene: TRBJ2-5
d_gene: TRBD2
CDR3aa: CASSLARASGGNIQETQYF
CDR3nt: TGTGCCAGCAGCTTAGCGCGGGCTAGCGGGGGTAACATTCAAGAGACCCAGTACTTC

len: 17
v_gene: TRBV19
abundance: few
j_gene: TRBJ2-3
d_gene: .
CDR3aa: CASGGPPGVLFTDTQYF
CDR3nt: TGTGCCAGTGGGGGCCCCCCGGGAGTCTTGTTCACAGATACGCAGTATTTT

len: 14
v_gene: TRBV7-2
abundance: .
j_gene: TRBJ1-1
d_gene: .
CDR3aa: CASSSWLAGTEAFF
CDR3nt: TGTGCCAGCAGCTCCTGGTTGGCTGGTACTGAAGCTTTCTTT

len: 13
v_gene: TRBV20-1
abundance: .
j_gene: TRBJ2-5
d_gene: .
CDR3aa: CSARTGGAETQYF
CDR3nt: TGCAGTGCTAGAACCGGGGGTGCAGAGACCCAGTACTTC

len: 17
v_gene: TRBV6-5
abundance: many
j_gene: TRBJ1-6
d_gene: .
CDR3aa: CASSYSLDSRRDSPLHF
CDR3nt: TGTGCCAGCAGTTACTCCCTGGACAGCCGGCGAGATTCACCCCTCCACTTT

len: 14
v_gene: TRBV2
abundance: .
j_gene: TRBJ2-2
d_gene: .
CDR3aa: CASRKDRFTGELFF
CDR3nt: TGTGCCAGCAGAAAAGACAGGTTCACCGGGGAGCTGTTTTTT

len: 16
v_gene: TRBV11-2
abundance: many
j_gene: TRBJ2-3
d_gene: TRBD1
CDR3aa: CASSLGNRGGTDTQYF
CDR3nt: TGTGCCAGCAGCTTAGGGAACAGGGGTGGCACAGATACGCAGTATTTT

len: 14
v_gene: TRBV7-2
abundance: few
j_gene: TRBJ2-2
d_gene: .
CDR3aa: CASSLVAHTGELFF
CDR3nt: TGTGCCAGCAGCTTAGTGGCACACACCGGGGAGCTGTTTTTT

len: 15
v_gene: TRBV12-3/TRBV12-4
abundance: few
j_gene: TRBJ1-6
d_gene: .
CDR3aa: CASSSQTANNSPLHF
CDR3nt: TGTGCCAGCAGTTCACAGACAGCAAATAATTCACCCCTCCACTTT

len: 15
v_gene: TRBV7-2
abundance: few
j_gene: TRBJ2-3
d_gene: .
CDR3aa: CASSILRGAVDTQYF
CDR3nt: TGTGCCAGCAGCATATTGCGGGGAGCGGTAGATACGCAGTATTTT

len: 16
v_gene: TRBV12-3/TRBV12-4
abundance: .
j_gene: TRBJ2-3
d_gene: .
CDR3aa: CASSPGRGHSTDTQYF
CDR3nt: TGTGCCAGCAGCCCCGGACGGGGACATAGCACAGATACGCAGTATTTT

len: 16
v_gene: TRBV27
abundance: .
j_gene: TRBJ2-7
d_gene: .
CDR3aa: CASSLSWGTPNSEQYF
CDR3nt: TGTGCCAGCAGTTTATCGTGGGGGACTCCCAACTCCGAGCAGTACTTC